What follows describes a single T cell receptor (beta chain). Which antigen it targets is not known. One base away there is no much larger clone; base qualities are not given. For sequencing of the TCRbeta CDR3 region, genomic DNA was extracted from the sorted cells. The immunoSEQ Assay was used to sequence the TCRbeta CDR3 regions. TCRdb re-hosts the immuneACCESS table, in-frame sequences only. Its copies lack some clones; in the studies checked, an unresolved V gene accounts for under half of them, and the cause for the rest is not known. The sample profile shows roughly 48,000 clones; 70% to 90% of them were found once. The ten largest clones take up roughly 9.9% of the sample. Deletion took 5 bases off V and 4 bases off J, with a span of 9 bases between the germline ends. According to the germline V gene, CDR1 reads MDHEN and CDR2 reads SYDVKM. The CDR3 runs 12 residues from the cysteine to the phenylalanine. Only CDR3 DNA is held: 36 bases, read in frame from base 1.

This entry is derived from a study of OX40 agonist ivuxolimab in advanced cancers. Broadly, across the study: Ivuxolimab was an agonistic, fully human IgG2 monoclonal antibody directed against OX40 (CD134), a costimulatory receptor. Intravenous ivuxolimab was administered to patients every 2 weeks at six dose levels: 0.01, 0.1, 0.3, 1.5, 3 and 10 mg/kg. Among the approximately 50 dose-escalation patients, around 19 had hepatocellular carcinoma, around 15 melanoma, 9 renal cell carcinoma and 9 head and neck cancer. In the dose-escalation cohort, 65% to 85% of patients were male, and the mean age was roughly 60 years with a range of roughly 20 to 80. Prior anti-PD-1, anti-PD-L1 or anti-CTLA-4 therapy was permitted, and checkpoint inhibitors had been received by 40% to 50% of dose-escalation patients. Partial responses were achieved by three dose-escalation patients, of whom one had hepatocellular carcinoma and two had cutaneous melanoma. The point of sequencing TCRbeta in the periphery was to test whether ivuxolimab changed TCR sequence diversity and drove clonal T-cell expansion. The paper reports the monotherapy dose-escalation portion (N of about 50 patients) of the phase I ivuxolimab trial. The paper as a whole reports these results and caveats: On average, CD8+ T cells showed more expanded clones than CD4+ T cells after ivuxolimab. The antigen specificity of the clonally expanded peripheral T cells was not determined. Low levels of normalized T-cell clonal expansion were also shown by some nonresponding patients. At doses from 0.1 to 3.0 mg/kg, clonal expansion was seen in both CD4+ and CD8+ blood T cells between baseline and week 6. Partial responders in the 0.1-3.0 mg/kg groups had among the lowest normalized peripheral clonal expansion, especially among CD8+ T cells.

The trial excluded patients who had a history of autoimmune disease or were on systemic immunosuppression. Peripheral blood for TCR sequencing was drawn from every dose cohort at baseline, at cycle 4 day 1 and at cycle 7 day 1. The samples were taken from a phase I, first-in-human, multicenter, open-label dose-escalation trial of ivuxolimab. Adults with locally advanced or metastatic head and neck squamous cell, hepatocellular, melanoma or renal cell carcinoma were enrolled in the trial. Before TCR sequencing, CD4+ and CD8+ T cells were separately sorted from peripheral blood. Specimen: CD4+ or CD8+ T cells sorted from blood, collected in a trial of the OX40 agonist ivuxolimab. The rearrangement combines TRBV28 with TRBJ2-7; the D gene is not confidently resolved. This sequence originates from an adult with an advanced solid tumor such as melanoma, head and neck, liver or kidney cancer. The CDR3 reads as follows: CASSVIGYEQYF. The DNA is TGTGCCAGCAGTGTCATAGGGTACGAGCAGTACTTC.